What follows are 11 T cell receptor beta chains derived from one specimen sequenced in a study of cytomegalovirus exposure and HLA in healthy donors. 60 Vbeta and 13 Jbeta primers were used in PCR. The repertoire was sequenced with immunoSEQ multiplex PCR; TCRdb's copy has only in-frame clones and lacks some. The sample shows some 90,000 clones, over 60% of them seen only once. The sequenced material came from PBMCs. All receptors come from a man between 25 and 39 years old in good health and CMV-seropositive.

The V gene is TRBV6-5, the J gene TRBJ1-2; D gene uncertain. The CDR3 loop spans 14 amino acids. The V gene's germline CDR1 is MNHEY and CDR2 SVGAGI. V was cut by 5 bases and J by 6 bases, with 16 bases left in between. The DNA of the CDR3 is TGTGCCAGCAGTGCACCGGGAGGCCGAAATGGCTACACCTTC. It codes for CASSAPGGRNGYTF.

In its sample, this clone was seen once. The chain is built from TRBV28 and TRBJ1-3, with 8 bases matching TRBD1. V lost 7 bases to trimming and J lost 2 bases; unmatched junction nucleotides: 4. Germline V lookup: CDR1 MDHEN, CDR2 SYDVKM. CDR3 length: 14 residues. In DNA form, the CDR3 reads TGTGCCAGCACTACGACAGGGGCTGGAAACACCATATATTTT. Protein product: CASTTTGAGNTIYF.

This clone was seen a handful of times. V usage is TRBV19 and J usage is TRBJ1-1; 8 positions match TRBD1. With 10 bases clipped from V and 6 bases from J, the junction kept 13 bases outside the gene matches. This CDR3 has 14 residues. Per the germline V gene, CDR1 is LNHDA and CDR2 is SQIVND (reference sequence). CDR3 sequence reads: CATRVLDREAEAFF. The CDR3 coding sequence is TGTGCCACCAGAGTCTTGGACAGGGAGGCTGAAGCTTTCTTT.

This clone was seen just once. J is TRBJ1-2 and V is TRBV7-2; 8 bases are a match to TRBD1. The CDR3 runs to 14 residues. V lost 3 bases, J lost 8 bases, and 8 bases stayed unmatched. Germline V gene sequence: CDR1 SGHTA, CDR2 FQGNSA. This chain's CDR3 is CASSFVQGAKGYTF. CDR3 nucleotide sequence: TGTGCCAGCAGCTTTGTGCAGGGGGCGAAAGGCTACACCTTC.

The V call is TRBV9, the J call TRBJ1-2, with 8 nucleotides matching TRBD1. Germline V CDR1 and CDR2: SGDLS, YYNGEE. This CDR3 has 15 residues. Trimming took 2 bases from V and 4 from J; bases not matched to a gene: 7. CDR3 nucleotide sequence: TGTGCCAGCAGCGTGTCAACAGGGGGGGGCTATGGCTACACCTTC. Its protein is CASSVSTGGGYGYTF.

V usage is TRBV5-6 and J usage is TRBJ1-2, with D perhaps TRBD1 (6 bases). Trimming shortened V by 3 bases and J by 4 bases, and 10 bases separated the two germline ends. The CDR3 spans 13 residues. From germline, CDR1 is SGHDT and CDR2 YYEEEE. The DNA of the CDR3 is TGTGCCAGCAGCTCTGACAGGATCTATGGCTACACCTTC. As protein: CASSSDRIYGYTF. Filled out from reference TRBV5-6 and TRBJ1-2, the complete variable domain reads DAGVTQSPTHLIKTRGQQVTLRCSPKSGHDTVSWYQQALGQGPQFIFQYYEEEERQRGNFPDRFSGHQFPNYSSELNVNALLLGDSALYLCASSSDRIYGYTFGSGTRLTVV.

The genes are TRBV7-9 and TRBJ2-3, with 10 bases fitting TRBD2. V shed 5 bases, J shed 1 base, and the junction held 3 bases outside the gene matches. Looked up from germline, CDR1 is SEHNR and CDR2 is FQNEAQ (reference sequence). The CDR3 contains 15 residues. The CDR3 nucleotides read TGTGCCAGCAGCCTCGGGACTAGCGGCACAGATACGCAGTATTTT. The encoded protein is CASSLGTSGTDTQYF.

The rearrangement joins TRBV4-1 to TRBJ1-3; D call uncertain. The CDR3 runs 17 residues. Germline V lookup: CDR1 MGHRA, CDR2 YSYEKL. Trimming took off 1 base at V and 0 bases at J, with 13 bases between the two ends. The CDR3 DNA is TGCGCCAGCAGCCAAGGAGGGCTAATCAGCTCTGGAAACACCATATATTTT. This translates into CASSQGGLISSGNTIYF.

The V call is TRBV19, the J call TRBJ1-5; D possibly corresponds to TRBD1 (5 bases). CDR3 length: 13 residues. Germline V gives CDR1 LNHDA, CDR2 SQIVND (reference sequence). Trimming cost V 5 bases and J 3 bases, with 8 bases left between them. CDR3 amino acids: CASSLTVNQPQHF. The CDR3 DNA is TGTGCCAGTAGTTTGACAGTCAATCAGCCCCAGCATTTT. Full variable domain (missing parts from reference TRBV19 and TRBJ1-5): DGGITQSPKYLFRKEGQNVTLSCEQNLNHDAMYWYRQDPGQGLRLIYYSQIVNDFQKGDIAEGYSVSREKKESFPLTVTSAQKNPTAFYLCASSLTVNQPQHFGDGTRLSIL.

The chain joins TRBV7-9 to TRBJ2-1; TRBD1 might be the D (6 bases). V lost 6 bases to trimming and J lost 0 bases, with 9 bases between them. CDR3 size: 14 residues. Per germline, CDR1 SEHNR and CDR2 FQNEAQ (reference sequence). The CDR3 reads CASRQGPSYNEQFF. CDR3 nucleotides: TGTGCCAGCAGACAGGGACCCTCCTACAATGAGCAGTTCTTC.

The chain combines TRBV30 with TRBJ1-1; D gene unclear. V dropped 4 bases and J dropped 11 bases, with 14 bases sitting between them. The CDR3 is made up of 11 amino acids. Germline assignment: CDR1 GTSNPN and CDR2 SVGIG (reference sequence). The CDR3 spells CAWTGATRAFF. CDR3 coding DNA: TGTGCCTGGACCGGCGCGACGAGGGCTTTCTTT.